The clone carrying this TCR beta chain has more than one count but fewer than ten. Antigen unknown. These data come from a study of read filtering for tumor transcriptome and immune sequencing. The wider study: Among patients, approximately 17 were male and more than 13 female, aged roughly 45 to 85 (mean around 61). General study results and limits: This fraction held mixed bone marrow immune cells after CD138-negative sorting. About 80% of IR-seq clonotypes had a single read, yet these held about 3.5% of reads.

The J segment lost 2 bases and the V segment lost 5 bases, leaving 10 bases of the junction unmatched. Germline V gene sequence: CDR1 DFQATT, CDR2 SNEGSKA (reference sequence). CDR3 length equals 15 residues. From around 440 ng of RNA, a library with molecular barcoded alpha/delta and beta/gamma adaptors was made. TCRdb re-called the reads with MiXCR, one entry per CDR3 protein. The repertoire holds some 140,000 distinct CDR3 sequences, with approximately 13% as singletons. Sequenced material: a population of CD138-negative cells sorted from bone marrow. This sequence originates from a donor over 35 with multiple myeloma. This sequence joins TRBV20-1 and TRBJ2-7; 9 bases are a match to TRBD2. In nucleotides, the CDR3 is TGCAGTGCTCCCGCGCAGCGGGAGGCCCCCTACGAGCAGTACTTC. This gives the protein CSAPAQREAPYEQYF.